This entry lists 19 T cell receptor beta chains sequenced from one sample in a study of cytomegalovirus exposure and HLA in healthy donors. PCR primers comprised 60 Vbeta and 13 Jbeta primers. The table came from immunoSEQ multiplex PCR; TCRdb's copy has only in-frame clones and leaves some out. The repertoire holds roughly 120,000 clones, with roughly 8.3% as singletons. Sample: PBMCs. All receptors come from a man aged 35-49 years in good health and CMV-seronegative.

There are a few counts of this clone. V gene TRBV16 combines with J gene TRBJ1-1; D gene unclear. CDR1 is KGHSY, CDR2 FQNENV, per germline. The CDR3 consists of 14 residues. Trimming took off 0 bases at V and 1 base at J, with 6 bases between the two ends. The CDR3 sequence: CASSQSGGNTEAFF. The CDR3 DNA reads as TGTGCCAGCAGCCAATCAGGCGGGAACACTGAAGCTTTCTTT.

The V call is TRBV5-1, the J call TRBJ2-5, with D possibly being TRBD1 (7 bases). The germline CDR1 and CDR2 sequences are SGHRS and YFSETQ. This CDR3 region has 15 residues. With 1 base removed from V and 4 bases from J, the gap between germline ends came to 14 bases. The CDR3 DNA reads TGCGCCAGCAGCTTGTCGGCAGGGGGACTAGAGACCCAGTACTTC. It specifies CASSLSAGGLETQYF.

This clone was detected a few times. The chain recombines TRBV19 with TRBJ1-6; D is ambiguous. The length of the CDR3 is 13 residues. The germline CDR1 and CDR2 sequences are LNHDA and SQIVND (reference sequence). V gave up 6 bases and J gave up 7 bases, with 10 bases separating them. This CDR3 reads CASRRILNSPLHF. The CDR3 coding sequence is TGTGCCAGTAGGAGGATTCTAAATTCACCCCTCCACTTT.

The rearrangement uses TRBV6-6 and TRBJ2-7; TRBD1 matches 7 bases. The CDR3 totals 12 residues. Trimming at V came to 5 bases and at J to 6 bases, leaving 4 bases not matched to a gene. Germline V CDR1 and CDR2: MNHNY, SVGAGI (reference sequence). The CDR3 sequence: CASSRDSSEQYF. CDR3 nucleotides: TGTGCCAGCAGTCGGGACAGCTCCGAGCAGTACTTC.

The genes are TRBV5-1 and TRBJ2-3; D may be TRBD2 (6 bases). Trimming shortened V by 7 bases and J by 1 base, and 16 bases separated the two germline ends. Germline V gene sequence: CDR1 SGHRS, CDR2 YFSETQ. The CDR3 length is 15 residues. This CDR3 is CASGKSGSGTDTQYF. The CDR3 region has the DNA TGCGCCAGCGGGAAAAGCGGGTCGGGCACAGATACGCAGTATTTT.

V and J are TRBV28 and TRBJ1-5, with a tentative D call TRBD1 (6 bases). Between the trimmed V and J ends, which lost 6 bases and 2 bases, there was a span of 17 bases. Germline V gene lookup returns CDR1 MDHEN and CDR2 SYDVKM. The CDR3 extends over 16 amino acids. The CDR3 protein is CASRPARTVRNQPQHF. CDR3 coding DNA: TGTGCCAGCAGGCCCGCCCGGACAGTTCGCAATCAGCCCCAGCATTTT.

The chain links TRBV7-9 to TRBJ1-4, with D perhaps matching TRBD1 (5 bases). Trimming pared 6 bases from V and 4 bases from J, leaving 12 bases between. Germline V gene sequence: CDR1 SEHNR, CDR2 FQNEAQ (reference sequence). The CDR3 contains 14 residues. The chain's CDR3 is CASSIDSDNEKLFF. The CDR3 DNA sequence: TGTGCCAGCAGTATTGACAGTGATAATGAAAAACTGTTTTTT.

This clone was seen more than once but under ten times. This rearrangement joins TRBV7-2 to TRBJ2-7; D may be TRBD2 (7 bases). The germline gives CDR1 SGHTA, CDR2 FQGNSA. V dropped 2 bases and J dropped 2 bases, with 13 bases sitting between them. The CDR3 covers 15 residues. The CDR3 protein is CASSLYGGPTYEQYF. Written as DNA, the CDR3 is TGTGCCAGCAGCTTATACGGGGGGCCCACCTACGAGCAGTACTTC.

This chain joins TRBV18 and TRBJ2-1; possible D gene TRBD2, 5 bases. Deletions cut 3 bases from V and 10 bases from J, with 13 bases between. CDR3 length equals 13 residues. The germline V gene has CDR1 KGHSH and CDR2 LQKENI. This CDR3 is CASSPSLASEQFF. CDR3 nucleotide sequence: TGTGCCAGCTCACCCTCGCTGGCTAGCGAGCAGTTCTTC.

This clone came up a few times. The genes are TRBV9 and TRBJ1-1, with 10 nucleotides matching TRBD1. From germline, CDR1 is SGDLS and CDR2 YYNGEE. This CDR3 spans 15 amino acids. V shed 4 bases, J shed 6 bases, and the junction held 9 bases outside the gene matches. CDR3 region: CASSSPGQGLSEAFF. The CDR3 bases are TGTGCCAGCAGCTCTCCGGGACAGGGGTTGTCTGAAGCTTTCTTT.

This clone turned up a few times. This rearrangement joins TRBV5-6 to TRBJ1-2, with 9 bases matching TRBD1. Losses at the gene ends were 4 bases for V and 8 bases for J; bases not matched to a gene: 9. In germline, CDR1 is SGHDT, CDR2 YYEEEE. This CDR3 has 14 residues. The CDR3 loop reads CASSPGTGRRGYTF. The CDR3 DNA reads TGTGCCAGCAGCCCCGGGACAGGGCGGAGGGGCTACACCTTC.

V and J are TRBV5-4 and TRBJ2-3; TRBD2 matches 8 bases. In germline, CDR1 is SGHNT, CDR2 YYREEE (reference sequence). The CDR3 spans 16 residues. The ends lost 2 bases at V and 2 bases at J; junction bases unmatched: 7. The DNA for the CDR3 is TGTGCCAGCAGCTTTATGGAACTAGCGGTCACAGATACGCAGTATTTT. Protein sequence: CASSFMELAVTDTQYF.

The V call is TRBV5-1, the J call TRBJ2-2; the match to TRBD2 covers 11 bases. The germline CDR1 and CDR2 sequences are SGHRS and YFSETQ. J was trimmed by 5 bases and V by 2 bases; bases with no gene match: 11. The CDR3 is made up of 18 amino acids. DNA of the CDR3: TGCGCCAGCAGCTTTGATCCTCTAGCGGGGGGCCGGACCGGGGAGCTGTTTTTT. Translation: CASSFDPLAGGRTGELFF.

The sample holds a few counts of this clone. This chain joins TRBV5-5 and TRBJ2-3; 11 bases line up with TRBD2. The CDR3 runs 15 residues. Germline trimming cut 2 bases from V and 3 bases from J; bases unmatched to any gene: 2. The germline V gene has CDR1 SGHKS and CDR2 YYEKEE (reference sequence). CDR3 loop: CASSFSGGVTDTQYF. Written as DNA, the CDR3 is TGTGCCAGCAGCTTTAGCGGGGGGGTAACAGATACGCAGTATTTT.

CDR3 nucleotide sequence: TGCGCCAGCAGCCAAGTGGGACAGGGTCGGGCCGGGGAGCTGTTTTTT. This gives the protein CASSQVGQGRAGELFF. V is TRBV4-1 and J is TRBJ2-2; 9 bases are shared with TRBD1. Germline V gene lookup returns CDR1 MGHRA and CDR2 YSYEKL. Trimming removed 1 base from V and 6 bases from J; junction bases left unmatched: 6. CDR3 length: 16 residues.

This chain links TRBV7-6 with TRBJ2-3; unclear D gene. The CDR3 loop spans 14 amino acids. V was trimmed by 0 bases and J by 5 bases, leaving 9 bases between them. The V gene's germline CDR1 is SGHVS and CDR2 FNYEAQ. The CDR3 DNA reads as TGTGCCAGCAGCTTAGCGGCAGGCCAAGATACGCAGTATTTT. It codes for CASSLAAGQDTQYF.

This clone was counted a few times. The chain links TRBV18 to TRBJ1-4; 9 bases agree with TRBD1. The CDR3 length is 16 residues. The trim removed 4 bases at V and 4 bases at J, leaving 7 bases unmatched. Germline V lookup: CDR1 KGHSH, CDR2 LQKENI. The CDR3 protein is CASSLYEDRGNEKLFF. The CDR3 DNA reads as TGTGCCAGCTCACTCTATGAGGACAGGGGTAATGAAAAACTGTTTTTT.

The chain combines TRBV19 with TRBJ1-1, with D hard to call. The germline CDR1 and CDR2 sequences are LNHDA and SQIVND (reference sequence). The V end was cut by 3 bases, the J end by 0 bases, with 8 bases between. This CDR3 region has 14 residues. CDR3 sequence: CASSIGDMNTEAFF. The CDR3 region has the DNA TGTGCCAGTAGTATTGGAGATATGAACACTGAAGCTTTCTTT.

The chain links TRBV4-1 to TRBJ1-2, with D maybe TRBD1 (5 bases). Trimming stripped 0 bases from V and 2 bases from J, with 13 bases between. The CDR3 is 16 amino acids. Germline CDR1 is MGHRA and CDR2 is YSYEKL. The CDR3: CASSQDRAGWNYGYTF. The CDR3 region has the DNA TGCGCCAGCAGCCAAGATCGGGCAGGGTGGAACTATGGCTACACCTTC.